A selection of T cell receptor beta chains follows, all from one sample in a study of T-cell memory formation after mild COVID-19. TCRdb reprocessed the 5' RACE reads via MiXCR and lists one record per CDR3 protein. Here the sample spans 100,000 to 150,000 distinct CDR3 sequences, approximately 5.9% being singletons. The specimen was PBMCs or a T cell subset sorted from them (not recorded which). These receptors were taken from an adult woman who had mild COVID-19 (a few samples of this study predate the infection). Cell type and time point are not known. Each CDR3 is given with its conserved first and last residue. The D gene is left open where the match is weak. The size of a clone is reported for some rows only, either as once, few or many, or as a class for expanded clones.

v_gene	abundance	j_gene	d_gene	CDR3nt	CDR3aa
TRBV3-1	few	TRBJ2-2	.	TGTGCCAGCAGCCAAGTCCCGGGGTTCGGCACCGGGGAGCTGTTTTTT	CASSQVPGFGTGELFF
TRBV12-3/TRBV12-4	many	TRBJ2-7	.	TGTGCCAGCACCAAGGACCGGGTGTCCTACGAGCAGTACTTC	CASTKDRVSYEQYF
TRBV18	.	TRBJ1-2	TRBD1	TGTGCCAGCTCACCGGGACAGGGCCCGGGGCCCTATGGCTACACCTTC	CASSPGQGPGPYGYTF
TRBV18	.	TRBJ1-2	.	TGTGCCAGCTCAGCCAACAACTATGGCTACACCTTC	CASSANNYGYTF
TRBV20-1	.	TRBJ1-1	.	TGCAGTGCTAGAGGGGCGGGCGGGGCCATTAACACTGAAGCTTTCTTT	CSARGAGGAINTEAFF
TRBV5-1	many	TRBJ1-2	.	TGCGCCAGCAGGGAATTAGGGGGGAGCTACACCTTC	CASRELGGSYTF
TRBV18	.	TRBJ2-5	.	TGTGCCAGCTCACCACCGGGCATAGAGACCCAGTACTTC	CASSPPGIETQYF
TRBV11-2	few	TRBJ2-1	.	TGTGCCAGCAGCTTAGGACTCCGGGGGCCCGATTTAACGAATGAGCAGTTCTTC	CASSLGLRGPDLTNEQFF
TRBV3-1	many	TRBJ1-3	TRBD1	TGTGCCAGCAGCCATTCCGGGACAGGGCTCTCTGGAAACACCATATATTTT	CASSHSGTGLSGNTIYF
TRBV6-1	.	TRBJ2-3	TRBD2	TGTGCCAGCAGTGAAGTGGAGGCGGGACTAGCAGGGAGTACGCAGTATTTT	CASSEVEAGLAGSTQYF
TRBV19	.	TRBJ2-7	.	TGTGCCAGTAGTATGGGAATCGGAGAGAGCTCCTACGAGCAGTACTTC	CASSMGIGESSYEQYF
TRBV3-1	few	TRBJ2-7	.	TGTGCCAGCAGTCATAAGGGTTCCTACGAGCAGTACTTC	CASSHKGSYEQYF
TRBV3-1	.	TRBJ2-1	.	TGTGCCAGCAGCCATGGACTCTACAATGAGCAGTTCTTC	CASSHGLYNEQFF
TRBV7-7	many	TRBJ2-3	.	TGTGCCAGCAGCCCGAGACTACTAGATACGCAGTATTTT	CASSPRLLDTQYF
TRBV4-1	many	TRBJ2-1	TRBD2	TGCGCCAGCAGCCAAGAGATCGGGGGGGCCTTCGGTGAGCAGTTCTTC	CASSQEIGGAFGEQFF
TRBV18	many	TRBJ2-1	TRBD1	TGTGCCAGCTCACTGAAGACAGGGTCGAATGAGCAGTTCTTC	CASSLKTGSNEQFF
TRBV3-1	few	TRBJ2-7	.	TGTGCCAGCAGCCAAGGGGTCTACGAGCAGTACTTC	CASSQGVYEQYF
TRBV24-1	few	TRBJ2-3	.	TGTGCCACCAGTGATACGGCGGGGACAGATACGCAGTATTTT	CATSDTAGTDTQYF
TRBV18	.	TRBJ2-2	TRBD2	TGTGCCAGCCGAACTAGCGGGAGCGGGTCGTCCGGGGAGCTGTTTTTT	CASRTSGSGSSGELFF
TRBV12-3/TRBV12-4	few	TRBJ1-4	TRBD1	TGTGCCAGCAGCGCTACAGGGGGGAATGAAAAACTGTTTTTT	CASSATGGNEKLFF
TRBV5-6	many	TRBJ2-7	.	TGTGCCAGCAGCGGGGGCGCGGGGTCCTACGAGCAGTACTTC	CASSGGAGSYEQYF
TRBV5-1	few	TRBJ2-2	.	TGCGCCAGCAGCTATCCGTCGGGAGGGGAGCTGTTTTTT	CASSYPSGGELFF
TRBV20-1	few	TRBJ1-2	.	TGCAGTGCTAGAGGGGACGCTAACTATGGCTACACCTTC	CSARGDANYGYTF
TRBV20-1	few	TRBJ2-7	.	TGCAGTGCTAGAGGCCCACTGCCCTACGAGCAGTACTTC	CSARGPLPYEQYF
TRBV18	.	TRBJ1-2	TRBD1	TGTGCCAGCTCACCAGACAGGGGCTCTTTCTATGGCTACACCTTC	CASSPDRGSFYGYTF
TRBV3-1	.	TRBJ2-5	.	TGTGCCAGCAGCCGGAACATTTGGAGGCAGCAAACTACAGAGAGCCAGTACTTC	CASSRNIWRQQTTESQYF
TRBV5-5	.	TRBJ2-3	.	TGTGCCAGCAGCATCGGACAGACAGATACGCAGTATTTT	CASSIGQTDTQYF
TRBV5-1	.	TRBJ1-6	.	TGCGCCAGCAGCTTGGGCGTCGGAACTAATTCACCCCTCCACTTT	CASSLGVGTNSPLHF
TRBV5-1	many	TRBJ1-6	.	TGCGCCAGCAGCAGAGGGACTGGCTCTAATTCACCCCTCCACTTT	CASSRGTGSNSPLHF
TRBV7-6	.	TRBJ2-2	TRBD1	TGTGCCAGCAGCTTTGGACAGGGGGCATTGCTCGACACCGGGGAGCTGTTTTTT	CASSFGQGALLDTGELFF
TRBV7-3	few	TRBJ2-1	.	TGTGCCAGCAGCTTATCGGGACGGGTAGGGGAGCAGTTCTTC	CASSLSGRVGEQFF
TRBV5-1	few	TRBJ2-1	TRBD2	TGCGCCAGCAGCTTGATGACTAGCGAAAATGAGCAGTTCTTC	CASSLMTSENEQFF
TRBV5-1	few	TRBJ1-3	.	TGCGCCAGCAGCCTGCAAGGAGATTCGGGAAACACCATATATTTT	CASSLQGDSGNTIYF
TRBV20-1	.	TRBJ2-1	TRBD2	TGCAGTGCTCCCCGGCGAGCGGGGGTCTCCTACAATGAGCAGTTCTTC	CSAPRRAGVSYNEQFF
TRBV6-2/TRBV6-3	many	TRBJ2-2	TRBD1	TGTGCCAGCAGTTACTCAGGGGGCGGTCTCCCCGTCGTTTTT	CASSYSGGGLPVVF
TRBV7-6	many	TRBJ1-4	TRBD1	TGTGCCAGCAGCTTAGGGGTACAGGGGGCGCGTGAAAAACTGTTTTTT	CASSLGVQGAREKLFF
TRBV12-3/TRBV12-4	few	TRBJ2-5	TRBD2	TGTGCCAGCAGTTTCGATGGCGGGGGGCGTCAAGAGACCCAGTACTTC	CASSFDGGGRQETQYF
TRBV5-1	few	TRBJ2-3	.	TGCGCCAGCAGCAACCGAGGACAGACAGATACGCAGTATTTT	CASSNRGQTDTQYF
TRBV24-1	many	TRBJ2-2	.	TGTGCCACCAGTGCCTCGGGGGCCAGCACCGGGGAGCTGTTTTTT	CATSASGASTGELFF
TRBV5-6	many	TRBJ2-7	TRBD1	TGTGCCAGCAGCCTTGGATTACTCCGGGACAGGGATCTCGAGCAGTACTTC	CASSLGLLRDRDLEQYF
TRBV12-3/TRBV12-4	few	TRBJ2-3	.	TGTGCCAGCAGTCAGAACCGGGGCACAGATACGCAGTATTTT	CASSQNRGTDTQYF
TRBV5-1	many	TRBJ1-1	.	TGCGCCAGCAGCTCAGGGGAATGGAGGACTGAAGCTTTCTTT	CASSSGEWRTEAFF
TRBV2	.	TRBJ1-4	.	TGTGCCAGCAGTGAACAGTGGGCAACTAATGAAAAACTGTTTTTT	CASSEQWATNEKLFF
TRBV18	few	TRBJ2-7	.	TGTGCCAGCTCACCAGGGGCCATCTCCTACGAGCAGTACTTC	CASSPGAISYEQYF
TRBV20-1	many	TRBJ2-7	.	TGCAGTGCTGATGGACAGGAGGGCGAGCAGTACTTC	CSADGQEGEQYF
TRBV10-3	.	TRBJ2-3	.	TGTGCCATCGGAGGCACAGATACGCAGTATTTT	CAIGGTDTQYF
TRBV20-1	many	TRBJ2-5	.	TGCAGTGCTAGATCCCTCACAGGGCTGCCAGAGACCCAGTACTTC	CSARSLTGLPETQYF
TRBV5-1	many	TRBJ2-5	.	TGCGCCAGCAGCTTGGGAGGGACCCAAGAGACCCAGTACTTC	CASSLGGTQETQYF